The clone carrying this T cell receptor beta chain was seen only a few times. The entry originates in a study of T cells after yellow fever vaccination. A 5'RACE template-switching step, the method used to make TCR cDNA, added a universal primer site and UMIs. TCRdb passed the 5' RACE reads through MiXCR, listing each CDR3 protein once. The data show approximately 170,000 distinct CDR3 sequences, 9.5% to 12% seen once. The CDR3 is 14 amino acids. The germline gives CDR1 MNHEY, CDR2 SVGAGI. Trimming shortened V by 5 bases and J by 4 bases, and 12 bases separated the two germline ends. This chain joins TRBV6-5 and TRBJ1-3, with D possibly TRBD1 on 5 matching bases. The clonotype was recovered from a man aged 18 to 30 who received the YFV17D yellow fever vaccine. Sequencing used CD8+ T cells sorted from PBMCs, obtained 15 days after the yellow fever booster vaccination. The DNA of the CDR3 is TGTGCCAGCAGTCACCGGGACGGAGGAAACACCATATATTTT. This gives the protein CASSHRDGGNTIYF.